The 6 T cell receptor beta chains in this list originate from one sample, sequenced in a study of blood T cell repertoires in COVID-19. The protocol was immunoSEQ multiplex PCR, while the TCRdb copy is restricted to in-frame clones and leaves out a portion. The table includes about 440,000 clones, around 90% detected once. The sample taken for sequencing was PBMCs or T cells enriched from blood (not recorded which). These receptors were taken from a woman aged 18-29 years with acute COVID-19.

The DNA for the CDR3 is TGTGCCAGCAGCTTAGGAGGTGCGGAGGGGCAGTACTTC. This encodes CASSLGGAEGQYF. The rearrangement uses TRBV7-6 and TRBJ2-7, with D tentatively TRBD2 (6 bases). Germline CDR1 SGHVS, CDR2 FNYEAQ. This CDR3 is 13 amino acids long. The germline V and J ends were trimmed by 1 base and 9 bases, with 13 bases remaining between them.

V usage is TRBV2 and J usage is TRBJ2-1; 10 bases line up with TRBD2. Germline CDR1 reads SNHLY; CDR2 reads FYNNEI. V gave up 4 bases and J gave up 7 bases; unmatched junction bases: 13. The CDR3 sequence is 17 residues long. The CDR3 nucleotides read TGTGCCAGCAGTGTCGGTATGGCTAGCGGGAGAGGTAATGAGCAGTTCTTC. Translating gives CASSVGMASGRGNEQFF.

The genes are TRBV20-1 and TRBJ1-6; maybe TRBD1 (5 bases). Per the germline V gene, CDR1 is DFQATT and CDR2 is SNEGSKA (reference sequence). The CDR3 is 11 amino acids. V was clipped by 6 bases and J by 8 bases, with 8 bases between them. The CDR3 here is CSAAQDSPLHF. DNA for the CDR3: TGCAGTGCGGCACAGGATTCACCCCTCCACTTT.

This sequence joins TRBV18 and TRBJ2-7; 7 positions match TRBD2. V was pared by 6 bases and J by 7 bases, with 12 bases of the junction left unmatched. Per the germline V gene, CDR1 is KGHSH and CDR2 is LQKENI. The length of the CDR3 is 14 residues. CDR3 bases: TGTGCCAGCTCCCTAGGGACTATAAGTAGAGAGCAGTACTTC. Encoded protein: CASSLGTISREQYF.

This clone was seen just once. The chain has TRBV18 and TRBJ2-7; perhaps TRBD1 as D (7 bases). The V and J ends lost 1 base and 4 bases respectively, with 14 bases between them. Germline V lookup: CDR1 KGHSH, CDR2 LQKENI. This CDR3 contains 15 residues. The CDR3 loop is CASSPRTGGTYEQYF. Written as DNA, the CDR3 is TGTGCCAGCTCACCACGGACAGGCGGGACATACGAGCAGTACTTC.

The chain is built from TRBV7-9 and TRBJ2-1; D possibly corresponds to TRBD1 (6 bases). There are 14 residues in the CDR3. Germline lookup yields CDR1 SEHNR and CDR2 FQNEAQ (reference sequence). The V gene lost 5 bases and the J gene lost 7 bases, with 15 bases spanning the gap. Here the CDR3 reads CASSIRDTANEQFF. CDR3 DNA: TGTGCCAGCAGCATCCGGGACACTGCAAATGAGCAGTTCTTC.